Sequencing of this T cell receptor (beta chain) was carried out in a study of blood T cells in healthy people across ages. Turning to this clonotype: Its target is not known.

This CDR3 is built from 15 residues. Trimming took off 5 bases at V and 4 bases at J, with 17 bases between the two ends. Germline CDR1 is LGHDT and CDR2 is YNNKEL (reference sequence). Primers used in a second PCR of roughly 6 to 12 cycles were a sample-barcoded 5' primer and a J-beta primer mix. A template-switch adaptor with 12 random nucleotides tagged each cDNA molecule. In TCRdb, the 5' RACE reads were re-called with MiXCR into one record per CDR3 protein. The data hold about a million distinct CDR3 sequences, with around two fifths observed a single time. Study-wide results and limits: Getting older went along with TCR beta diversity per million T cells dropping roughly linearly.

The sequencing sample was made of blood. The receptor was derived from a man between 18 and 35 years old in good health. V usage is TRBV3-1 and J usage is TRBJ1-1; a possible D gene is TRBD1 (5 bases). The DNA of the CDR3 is TGTGCCAGCAGCGCCACTCCGGGACGTAGCACTGAAGCTTTCTTT. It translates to CASSATPGRSTEAFF.